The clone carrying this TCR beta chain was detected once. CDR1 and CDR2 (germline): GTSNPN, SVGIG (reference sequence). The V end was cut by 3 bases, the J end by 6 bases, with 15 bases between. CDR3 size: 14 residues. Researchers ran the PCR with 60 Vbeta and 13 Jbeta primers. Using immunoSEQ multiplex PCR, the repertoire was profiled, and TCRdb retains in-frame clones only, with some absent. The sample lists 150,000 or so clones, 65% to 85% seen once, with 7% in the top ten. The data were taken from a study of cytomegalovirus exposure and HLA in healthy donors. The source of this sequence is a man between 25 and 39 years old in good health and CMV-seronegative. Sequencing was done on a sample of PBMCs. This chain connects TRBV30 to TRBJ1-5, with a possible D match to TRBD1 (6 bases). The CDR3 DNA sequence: TGTGCCTGGAGCTGGGCGGGGGGCATTCAGCCCCAGCATTTT. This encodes CAWSWAGGIQPQHF.